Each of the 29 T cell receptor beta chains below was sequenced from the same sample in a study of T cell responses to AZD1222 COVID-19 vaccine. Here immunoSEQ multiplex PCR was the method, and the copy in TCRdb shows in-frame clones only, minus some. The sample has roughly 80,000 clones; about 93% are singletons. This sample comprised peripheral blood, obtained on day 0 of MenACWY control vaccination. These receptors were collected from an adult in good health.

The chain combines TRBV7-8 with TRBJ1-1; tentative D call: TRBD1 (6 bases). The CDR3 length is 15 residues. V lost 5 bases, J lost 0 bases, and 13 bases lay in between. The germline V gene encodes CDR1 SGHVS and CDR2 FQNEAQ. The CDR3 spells CASSPRRTVNTEAFF. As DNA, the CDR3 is TGTGCCAGCAGCCCCCGAAGGACAGTGAACACTGAAGCTTTCTTT.

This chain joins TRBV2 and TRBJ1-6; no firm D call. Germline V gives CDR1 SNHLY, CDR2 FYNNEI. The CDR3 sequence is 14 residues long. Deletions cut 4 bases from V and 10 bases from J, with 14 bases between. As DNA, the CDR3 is TGTGCCAGCAGTGGGGAAGGTTCACAGTCACCCCTCCACTTT. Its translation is CASSGEGSQSPLHF.

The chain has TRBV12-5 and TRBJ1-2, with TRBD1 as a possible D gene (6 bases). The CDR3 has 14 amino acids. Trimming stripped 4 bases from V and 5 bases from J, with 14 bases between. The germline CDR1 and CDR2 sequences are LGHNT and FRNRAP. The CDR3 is CASGSFQGHYGYTF. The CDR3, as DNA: TGTGCTAGTGGTTCATTCCAGGGGCATTATGGCTACACCTTC.

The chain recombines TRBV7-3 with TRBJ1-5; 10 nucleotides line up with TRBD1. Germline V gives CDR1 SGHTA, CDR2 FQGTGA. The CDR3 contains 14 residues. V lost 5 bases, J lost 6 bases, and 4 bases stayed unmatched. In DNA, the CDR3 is TGTGCCAGCAGCGTGCGACAGGGGGCTCAGCCCCAGCATTTT. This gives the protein CASSVRQGAQPQHF.

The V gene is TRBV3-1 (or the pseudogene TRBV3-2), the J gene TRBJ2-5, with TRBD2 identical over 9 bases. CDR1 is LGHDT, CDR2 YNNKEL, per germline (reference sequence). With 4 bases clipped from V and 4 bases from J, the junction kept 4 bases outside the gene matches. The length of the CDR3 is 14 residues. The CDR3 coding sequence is TGTGCCAGCAGCCCCGGGACTAGCATAGAGACCCAGTACTTC. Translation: CASSPGTSIETQYF.

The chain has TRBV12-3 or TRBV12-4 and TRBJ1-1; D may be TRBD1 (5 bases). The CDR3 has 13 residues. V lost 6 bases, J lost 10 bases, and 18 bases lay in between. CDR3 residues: CASSADYGGGAFF. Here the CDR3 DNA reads TGTGCCAGCAGCGCTGACTACGGTGGGGGAGCTTTCTTT.

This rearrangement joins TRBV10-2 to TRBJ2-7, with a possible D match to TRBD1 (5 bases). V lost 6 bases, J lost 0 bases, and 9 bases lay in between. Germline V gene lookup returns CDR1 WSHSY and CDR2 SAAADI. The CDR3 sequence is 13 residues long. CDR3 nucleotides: TGCGCCAGCAGAGAGACAGCCTCCTACGAGCAGTACTTC. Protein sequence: CASRETASYEQYF.

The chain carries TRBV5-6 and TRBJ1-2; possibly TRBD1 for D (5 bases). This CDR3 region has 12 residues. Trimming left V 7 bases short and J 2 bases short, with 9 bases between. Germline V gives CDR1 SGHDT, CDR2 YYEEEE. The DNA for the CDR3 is TGTGCCAGCGCGGGGCAAAACTATGGCTACACCTTC. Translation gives CASAGQNYGYTF.

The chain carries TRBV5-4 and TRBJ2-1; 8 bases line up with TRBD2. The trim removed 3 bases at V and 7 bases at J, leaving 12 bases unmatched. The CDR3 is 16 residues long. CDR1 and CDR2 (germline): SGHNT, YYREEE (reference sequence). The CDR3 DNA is TGTGCCAGCAGCTCGGCCCCTAGCGGGTCTTTTAATGAGCAGTTCTTC. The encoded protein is CASSSAPSGSFNEQFF. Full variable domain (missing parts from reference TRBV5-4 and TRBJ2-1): ETGVTQSPTHLIKTRGQQVTLRCSSQSGHNTVSWYQQALGQGPQFIFQYYREEENGRGNFPPRFSGLQFPNYSSELNVNALELDDSALYLCASSSAPSGSFNEQFFGPGTRLTVL.

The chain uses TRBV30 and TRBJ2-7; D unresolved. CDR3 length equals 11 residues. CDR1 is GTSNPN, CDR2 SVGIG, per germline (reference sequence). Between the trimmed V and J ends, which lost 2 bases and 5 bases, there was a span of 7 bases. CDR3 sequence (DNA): TGTGCCTGGAGTACTCGTGACGAGCAGTACTTC. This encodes CAWSTRDEQYF.

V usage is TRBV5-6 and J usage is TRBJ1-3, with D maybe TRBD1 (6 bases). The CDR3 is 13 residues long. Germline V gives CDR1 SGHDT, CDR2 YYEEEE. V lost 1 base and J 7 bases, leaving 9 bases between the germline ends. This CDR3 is CASSLRRGNTIYF. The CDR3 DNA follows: TGTGCCAGCAGCTTGCGCAGGGGTAACACCATATATTTT.

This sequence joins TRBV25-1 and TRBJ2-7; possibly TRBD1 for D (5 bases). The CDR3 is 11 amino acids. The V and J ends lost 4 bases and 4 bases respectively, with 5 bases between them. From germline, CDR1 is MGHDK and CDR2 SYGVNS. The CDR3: CASSAGYEQYF. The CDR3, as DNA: TGTGCCAGCAGTGCAGGGTACGAGCAGTACTTC.

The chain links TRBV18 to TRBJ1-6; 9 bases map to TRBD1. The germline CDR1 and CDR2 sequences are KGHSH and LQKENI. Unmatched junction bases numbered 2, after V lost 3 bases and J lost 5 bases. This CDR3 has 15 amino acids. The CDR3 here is CASSPDRGNNSPLHF. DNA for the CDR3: TGTGCCAGCTCACCGGACAGGGGAAATAATTCACCCCTCCACTTT.

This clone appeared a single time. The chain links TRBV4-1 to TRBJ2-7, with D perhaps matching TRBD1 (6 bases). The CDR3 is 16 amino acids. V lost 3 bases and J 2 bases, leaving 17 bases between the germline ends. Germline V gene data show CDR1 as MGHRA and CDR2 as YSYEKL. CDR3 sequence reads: CASSQAFGTLTYEQYF. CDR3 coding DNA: TGCGCCAGCAGCCAGGCGTTCGGGACATTGACCTACGAGCAGTACTTC.

Here the CDR3 reads CASSGTGGNTIYF. The DNA of the CDR3 is TGTGCCAGCAGTGGGACAGGCGGGAACACCATATATTTT. This chain joins TRBV2 and TRBJ1-3; 7 bases are a match to TRBD1. V shed 4 bases and J 7 bases; nucleotides not matched to a gene: 4. Per the germline V gene, CDR1 is SNHLY and CDR2 is FYNNEI. This CDR3 comprises 13 residues. Full variable domain (rest looked up from reference TRBV2 and TRBJ1-3): EPEVTQTPSHQVTQMGQEVILRCVPISNHLYFYWYRQILGQKVEFLVSFYNNEISEKSEIFDDQFSVERPDGSNFTLKIRSTKLEDSAMYFCASSGTGGNTIYFGEGSWLTVV.

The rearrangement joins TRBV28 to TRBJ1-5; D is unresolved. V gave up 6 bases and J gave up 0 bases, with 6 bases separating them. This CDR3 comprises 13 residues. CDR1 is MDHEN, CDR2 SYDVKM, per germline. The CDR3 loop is CASSGNSNQPQHF. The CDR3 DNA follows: TGTGCCAGCAGCGGGAATAGCAATCAGCCCCAGCATTTT.

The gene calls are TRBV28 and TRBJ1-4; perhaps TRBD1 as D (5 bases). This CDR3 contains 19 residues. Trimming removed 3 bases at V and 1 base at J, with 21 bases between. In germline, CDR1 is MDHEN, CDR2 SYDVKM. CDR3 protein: CASSFSPGMGQITNEKLFF. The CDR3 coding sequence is TGTGCCAGCAGTTTCTCTCCGGGAATGGGGCAGATAACTAATGAAAAACTGTTTTTT. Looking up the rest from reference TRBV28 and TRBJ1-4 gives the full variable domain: DVKVTQSSRYLVKRTGEKVFLECVQDMDHENMFWYRQDPGLGLRLIYFSYDVKMKEKGDIPEGYSVSREKKERFSLILESASTNQTSMYLCASSFSPGMGQITNEKLFFGSGTQLSVL.

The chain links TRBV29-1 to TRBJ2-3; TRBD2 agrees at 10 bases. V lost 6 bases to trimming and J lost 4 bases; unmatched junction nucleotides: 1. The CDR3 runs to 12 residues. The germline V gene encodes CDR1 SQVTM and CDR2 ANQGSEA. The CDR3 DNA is TGCAGCGTCAGCGGGAGGGCAGATACGCAGTATTTT. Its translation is CSVSGRADTQYF.

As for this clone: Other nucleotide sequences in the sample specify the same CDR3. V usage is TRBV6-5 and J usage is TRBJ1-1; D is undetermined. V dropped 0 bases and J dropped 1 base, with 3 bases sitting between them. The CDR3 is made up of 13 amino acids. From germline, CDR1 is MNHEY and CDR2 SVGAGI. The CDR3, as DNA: TGTGCCAGCAGTTACTCAAAGAACACTGAAGCTTTCTTT. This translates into CASSYSKNTEAFF.

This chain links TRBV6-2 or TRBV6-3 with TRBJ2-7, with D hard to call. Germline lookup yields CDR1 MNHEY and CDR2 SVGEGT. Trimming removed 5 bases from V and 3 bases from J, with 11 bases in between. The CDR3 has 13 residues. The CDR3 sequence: CASSMSQLYEQYF. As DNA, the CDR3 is TGTGCCAGCAGTATGTCGCAGCTCTACGAGCAGTACTTC.

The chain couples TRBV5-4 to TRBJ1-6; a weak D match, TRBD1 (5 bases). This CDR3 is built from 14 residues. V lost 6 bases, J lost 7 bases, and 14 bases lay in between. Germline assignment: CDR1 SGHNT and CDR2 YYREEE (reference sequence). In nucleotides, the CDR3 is TGTGCCAGCACCCTAGCGCAGGGAAATTCACCCCTCCACTTT. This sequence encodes CASTLAQGNSPLHF. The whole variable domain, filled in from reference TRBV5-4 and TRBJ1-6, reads ETGVTQSPTHLIKTRGQQVTLRCSSQSGHNTVSWYQQALGQGPQFIFQYYREEENGRGNFPPRFSGLQFPNYSSELNVNALELDDSALYLCASTLAQGNSPLHFGNGTRLTVT.

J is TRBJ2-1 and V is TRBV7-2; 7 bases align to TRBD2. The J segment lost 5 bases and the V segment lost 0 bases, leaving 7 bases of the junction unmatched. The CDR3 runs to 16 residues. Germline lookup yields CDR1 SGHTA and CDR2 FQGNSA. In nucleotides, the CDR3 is TGTGCCAGCAGCTTAGCGGTCGCGGGACTAAACAATGAGCAGTTCTTC. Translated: CASSLAVAGLNNEQFF.

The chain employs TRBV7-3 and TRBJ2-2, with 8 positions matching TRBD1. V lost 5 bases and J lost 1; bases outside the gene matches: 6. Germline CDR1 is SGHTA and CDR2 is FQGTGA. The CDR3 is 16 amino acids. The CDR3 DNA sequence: TGTGCCAGCAGCCCTACCGGGACAGGGAACACCGGGGAGCTGTTTTTT. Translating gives CASSPTGTGNTGELFF.

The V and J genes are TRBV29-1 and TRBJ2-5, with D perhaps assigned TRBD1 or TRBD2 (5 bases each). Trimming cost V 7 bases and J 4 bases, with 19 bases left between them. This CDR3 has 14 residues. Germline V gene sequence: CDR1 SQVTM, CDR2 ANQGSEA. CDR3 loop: CSGTGTAYGETQYF. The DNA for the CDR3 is TGCAGCGGGACCGGGACGGCCTACGGAGAGACCCAGTACTTC.

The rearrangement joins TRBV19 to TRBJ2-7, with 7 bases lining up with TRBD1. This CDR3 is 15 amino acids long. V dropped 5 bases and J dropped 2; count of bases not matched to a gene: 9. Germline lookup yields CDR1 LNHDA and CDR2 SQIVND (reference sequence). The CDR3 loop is CASSAQGPGAYEQYF. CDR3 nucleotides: TGTGCCAGTAGTGCACAGGGGCCTGGTGCCTACGAGCAGTACTTC.

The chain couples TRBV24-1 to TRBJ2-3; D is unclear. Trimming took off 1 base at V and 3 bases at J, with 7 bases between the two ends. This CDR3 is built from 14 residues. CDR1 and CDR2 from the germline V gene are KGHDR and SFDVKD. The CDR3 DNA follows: TGTGCCACCAGTGATTTACCCCCTACAGATACGCAGTATTTT. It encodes CATSDLPPTDTQYF.

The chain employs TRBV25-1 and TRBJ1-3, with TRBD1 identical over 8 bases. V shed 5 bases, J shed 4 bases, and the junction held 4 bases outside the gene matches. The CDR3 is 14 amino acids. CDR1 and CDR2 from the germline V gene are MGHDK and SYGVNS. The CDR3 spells CASSFTGGGNTIYF. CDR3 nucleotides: TGTGCCAGCAGTTTCACAGGGGGGGGAAACACCATATATTTT.

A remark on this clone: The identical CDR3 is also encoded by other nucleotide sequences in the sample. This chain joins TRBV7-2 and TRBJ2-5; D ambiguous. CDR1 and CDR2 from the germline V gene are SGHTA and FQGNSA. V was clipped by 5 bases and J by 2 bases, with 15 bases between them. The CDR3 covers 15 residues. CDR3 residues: CASSPRGDPQETQYF. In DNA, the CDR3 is TGTGCCAGCAGCCCCCGAGGCGACCCTCAAGAGACCCAGTACTTC.

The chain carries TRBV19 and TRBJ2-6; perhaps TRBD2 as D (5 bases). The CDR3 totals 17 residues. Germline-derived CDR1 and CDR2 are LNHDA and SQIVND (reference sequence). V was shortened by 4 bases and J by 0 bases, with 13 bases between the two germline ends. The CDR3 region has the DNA TGTGCCAGTAGTACGACTACCTACAGCTCTGGGGCCAACGTCCTGACTTTC. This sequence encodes CASSTTTYSSGANVLTF.